Included here is one TCR beta chain sequence, with context. Its cognate antigen is unknown. The record originates from a study of CD8+CD57+ T cells in acquired aplastic anemia. Study summary: The study obtained an average of roughly 2.9 ug of DNA from sorted CD4+ and CD8+ cells. Study-level findings and limits: Approximately 30 CD8+ CDR3 sequences were shared between patients and controls.

Genomic DNA acted as the template from which TCR beta VDJ combination and CDR3 sequence profiling were carried out. TCRdb called the reads again in MiXCR, with one record for every CDR3 protein. The sample lists 95,000 to 150,000 distinct CDR3 sequences; almost 40% were seen once. CDR3 length: 17 amino acids. The V and J ends lost 0 bases and 4 bases respectively, with 19 bases between them. Germline CDR1 is SQVTM and CDR2 is ANQGSEA. An expansion of CD8+CD57+ cells by flow cytometry had been shown in patients chosen for sequencing. Patient blood was sampled before any therapy had been received. The sample consisted of sorted CD4+, CD8+, or CD8+CD57+ T cells (not recorded which) from PBMCs. This chain uses TRBV29-1 with TRBJ2-1, with D hard to call. The origin of this receptor is a human donor with aplastic anemia. The CDR3 loop reads CSVEDTREKQAYNEQFF. CDR3 nucleotides: TGCAGCGTTGAAGATACAAGGGAAAAGCAGGCTTACAATGAGCAGTTCTTC.